The 13 T cell receptor beta chains given below trace back to one sample, sequenced in a study of T cells after yellow fever vaccination. TCRdb re-derived calls from the 5' RACE reads in MiXCR, one entry per CDR3 protein. The table shows about 400,000 distinct CDR3 sequences, with approximately 10% occurring only once. Sample: PBMCs, taken on the day of the first yellow fever vaccination. The origin of the receptors is a man aged 18 to 29 who received the YFV17D yellow fever vaccine.

This clonotype has more than one count but fewer than ten. The V and J genes are TRBV14 and TRBJ1-2; D is possibly TRBD1 (5 bases). CDR1 and CDR2 (germline): SGHDN, FVKESK. V lost 6 bases to trimming and J lost 4 bases, with 18 bases between them. The CDR3 is made up of 15 amino acids. The CDR3 spells CASSDFGGLGYGYTF. DNA of the CDR3: TGTGCCAGCAGTGACTTCGGGGGACTTGGCTATGGCTACACCTTC.

The sample holds a few counts of this clonotype. The chain has TRBV15 and TRBJ1-2; D gene unclear. Trimming pared 3 bases from V and 4 bases from J, leaving 15 bases between. The CDR3 is 15 amino acids. CDR1 is LNHNV and CDR2 is YYDKDF in the germline V gene (reference sequence). The CDR3: CATSSRVDATYGYTF. In DNA, the CDR3 is TGTGCCACCAGCAGCCGAGTGGATGCTACCTATGGCTACACCTTC. The full variable domain, completed using reference TRBV15 and TRBJ1-2, is DAMVIQNPRYQVTQFGKPVTLSCSQTLNHNVMYWYQQKSSQAPKLLFHYYDKDFNNEADTPDNFQSRRPNTSFCFLDIRSPGLGDTAMYLCATSSRVDATYGYTFGSGTRLTVV.

The genes are TRBV5-1 and TRBJ1-1; 7 bases align to TRBD1. V lost 3 bases and J lost 10; bases outside the gene matches: 3. This CDR3 region has 11 residues. Germline lookup yields CDR1 SGHRS and CDR2 YFSETQ. The CDR3 spells CASSSRDRAFF. Here the CDR3 DNA reads TGCGCCAGCAGCTCCCGGGACAGAGCTTTCTTT.

This clonotype was detected once. V usage is TRBV4-1 and J usage is TRBJ2-3; TRBD2 agrees at 9 bases. Per the germline V gene, CDR1 is MGHRA and CDR2 is YSYEKL. The CDR3 extends over 16 amino acids. Trimming cost V 1 base and J 4 bases; bases outside gene matches: 6. The CDR3 region is CASSQAAAGGPDTQYF. In DNA, the CDR3 is TGCGCCAGCAGCCAAGCGGCGGCGGGGGGGCCAGATACGCAGTATTTT.

The chain carries TRBV9 and TRBJ2-1; 7 bases line up with TRBD1. The CDR3 runs 12 residues. Trimming removed 4 bases from V and 10 bases from J; junction bases left unmatched: 5. The germline CDR1 and CDR2 sequences are SGDLS and YYNGEE. CDR3 sequence reads: CASSPHRGEQFF. CDR3 bases: TGTGCCAGCAGCCCCCACAGGGGAGAGCAGTTCTTC.

This sequence joins TRBV15 and TRBJ1-2; D not certain. With 9 bases removed from V and 2 bases from J, the gap between germline ends came to 13 bases. This CDR3 has 13 residues. The germline CDR1 and CDR2 sequences are LNHNV and YYDKDF (reference sequence). CDR3 region: CATRRDRNYGYTF. Here the CDR3 DNA reads TGTGCCACGAGGAGGGATAGGAACTATGGCTACACCTTC.

This clonotype was observed many times. This rearrangement joins TRBV7-9 to TRBJ1-1, with D maybe TRBD1 (6 bases). This CDR3 spans 17 amino acids. The germline CDR1 and CDR2 sequences are SEHNR and FQNEAQ (reference sequence). V was cut by 6 bases and J by 4 bases, with 24 bases left in between. The CDR3: CASRPPAVGSRGTEAFF. Written as DNA, the CDR3 is TGTGCCAGCAGACCCCCTGCGGTGGGGTCCAGGGGCACTGAAGCTTTCTTT. Combining the CDR3 with reference TRBV7-9 and TRBJ1-1 gives the whole variable domain DTGVSQNPRHKITKRGQNVTFRCDPISEHNRLYWYRQTLGQGPEFLTYFQNEAQLEKSRLLSDRFSAERPKGSFSTLEIQRTEQGDSAMYLCASRPPAVGSRGTEAFFGQGTRLTVV.

The chain uses TRBV6-2 or TRBV6-3 and TRBJ2-5; 9 bases match TRBD2. V lost 4 bases, J lost 0 bases, and 9 bases stayed unmatched. Germline-derived CDR1 and CDR2 are MNHEY and SVGEGT. The CDR3 loop spans 17 amino acids. CDR3 in DNA: TGTGCCAGCAGTTCCTTCCGGCTAGCGGGGAACCAAGAGACCCAGTACTTC. Protein product: CASSSFRLAGNQETQYF.

A few counts support this clonotype. The chain recombines TRBV18 with TRBJ2-1, with 9 bases lining up with TRBD2. CDR1 and CDR2 (germline): KGHSH, LQKENI. J was trimmed by 2 bases and V by 1 base; bases with no gene match: 3. The CDR3 has 16 amino acids. The CDR3 DNA reads TGTGCCAGCTCACCACTCCGCGGGGGGGCCTACAATGAGCAGTTCTTC. It specifies CASSPLRGGAYNEQFF.

This clonotype was detected only a few times. The DNA is left out, because the CDR3 cannot be placed on it with certainty; the CDR3 is given as TCRdb lists it. The rearrangement links TRBV18 to TRBJ1-4; no check of the table's D call, TRBD1, against the DNA was made. The CDR3 spans 17 amino acids, including both terminal residues. Germline-derived CDR1 and CDR2 are KGHSH and LQKENI. The CDR3 region is CASSPPDRGRPLKNCFF.

This clonotype showed up just a few times. This chain uses TRBV4-1 with TRBJ2-3, with D possibly matching TRBD2 (5 bases). This CDR3 region has 13 residues. Germline V gene sequence: CDR1 MGHRA, CDR2 YSYEKL. V lost 4 bases and J 2 bases, leaving 7 bases between the germline ends. CDR3 protein: CASSRGITDTQYF. CDR3 DNA: TGCGCCAGCAGCCGAGGGATCACAGATACGCAGTATTTT.

This clonotype appeared a few times. The gene calls are TRBV6-5 and TRBJ2-5, with 11 bases aligning to TRBD2. In germline, CDR1 is MNHEY, CDR2 SVGAGI. The V and J ends lost 3 bases and 3 bases, in that order; junction bases with no gene match: 3. The CDR3 loop spans 15 amino acids. The CDR3: CASSYASGGKETQYF. The CDR3 DNA reads TGTGCCAGCAGTTATGCTAGCGGGGGGAAAGAGACCCAGTACTTC.

The sample holds a few counts of this clonotype. This rearrangement joins TRBV4-1 to TRBJ2-3, with TRBD2 matching 7 bases. Germline CDR1 is MGHRA and CDR2 is YSYEKL. With V trimmed by 1 base and J by 2 bases, 9 bases remained unmatched. This CDR3 contains 17 residues. The CDR3 loop is CASSQAYSGFDTDTQYF. The CDR3 DNA reads as TGCGCCAGCAGCCAAGCCTATAGCGGGTTCGACACAGATACGCAGTATTTT.